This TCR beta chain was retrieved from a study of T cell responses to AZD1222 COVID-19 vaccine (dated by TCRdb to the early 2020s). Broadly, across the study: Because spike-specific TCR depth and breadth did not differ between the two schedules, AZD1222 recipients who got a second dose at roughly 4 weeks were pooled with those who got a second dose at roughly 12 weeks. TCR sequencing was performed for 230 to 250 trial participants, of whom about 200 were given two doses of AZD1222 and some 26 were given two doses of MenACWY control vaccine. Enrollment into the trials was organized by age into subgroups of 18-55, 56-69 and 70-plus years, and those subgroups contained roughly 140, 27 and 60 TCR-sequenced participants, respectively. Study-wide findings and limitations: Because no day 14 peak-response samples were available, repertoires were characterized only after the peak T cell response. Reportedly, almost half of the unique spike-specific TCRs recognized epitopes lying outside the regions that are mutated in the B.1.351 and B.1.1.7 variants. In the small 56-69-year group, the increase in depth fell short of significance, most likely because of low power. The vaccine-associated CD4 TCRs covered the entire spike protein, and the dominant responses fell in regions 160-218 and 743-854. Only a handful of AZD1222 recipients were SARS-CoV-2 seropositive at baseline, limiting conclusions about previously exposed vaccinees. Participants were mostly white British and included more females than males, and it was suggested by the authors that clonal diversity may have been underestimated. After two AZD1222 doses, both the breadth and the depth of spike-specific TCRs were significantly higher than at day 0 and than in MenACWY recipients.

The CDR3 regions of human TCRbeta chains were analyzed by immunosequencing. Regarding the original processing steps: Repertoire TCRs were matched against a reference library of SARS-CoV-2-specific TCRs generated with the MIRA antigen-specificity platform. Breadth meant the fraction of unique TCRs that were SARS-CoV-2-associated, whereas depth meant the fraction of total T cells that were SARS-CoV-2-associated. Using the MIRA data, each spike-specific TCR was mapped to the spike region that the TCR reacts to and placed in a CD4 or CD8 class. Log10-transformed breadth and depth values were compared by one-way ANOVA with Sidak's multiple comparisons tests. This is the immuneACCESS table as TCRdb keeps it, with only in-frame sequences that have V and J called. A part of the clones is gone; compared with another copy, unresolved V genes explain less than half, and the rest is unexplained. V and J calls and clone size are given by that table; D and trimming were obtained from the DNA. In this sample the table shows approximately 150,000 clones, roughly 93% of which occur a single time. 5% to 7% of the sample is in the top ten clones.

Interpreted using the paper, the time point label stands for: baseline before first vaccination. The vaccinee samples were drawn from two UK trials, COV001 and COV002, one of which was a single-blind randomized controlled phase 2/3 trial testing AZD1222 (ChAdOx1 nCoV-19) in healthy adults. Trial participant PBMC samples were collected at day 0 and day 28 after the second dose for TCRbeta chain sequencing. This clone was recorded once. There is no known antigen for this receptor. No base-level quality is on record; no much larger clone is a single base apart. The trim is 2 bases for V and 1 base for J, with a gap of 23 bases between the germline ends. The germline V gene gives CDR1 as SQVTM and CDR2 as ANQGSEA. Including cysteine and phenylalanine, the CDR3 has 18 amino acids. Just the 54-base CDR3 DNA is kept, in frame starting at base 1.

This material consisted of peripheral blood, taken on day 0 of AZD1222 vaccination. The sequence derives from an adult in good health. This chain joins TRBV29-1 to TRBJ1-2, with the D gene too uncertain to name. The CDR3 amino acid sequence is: CSVEQSVGWEGDNYGYTF. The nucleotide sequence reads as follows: TGCAGCGTTGAACAATCCGTCGGGTGGGAAGGAGATAACTATGGCTACACCTTC.